Below, 28 T cell receptor beta chains from the same sample are listed, as sequenced in a study of blood T cell repertoires in COVID-19. Clones were sequenced by immunoSEQ multiplex PCR, and TCRdb holds only the in-frame ones, with some missing. The sample has about 54,000 clones; approximately 88% are singletons. The specimen was peripheral blood. The receptors were sampled from a human donor in a cohort sampled during active COVID-19.

CDR3 residues: CASSGTGGETEAFF. The CDR3 coding sequence is TGCGCCAGCAGCGGGACAGGGGGAGAGACTGAAGCTTTCTTT. The chain carries TRBV5-1 and TRBJ1-1; 11 bases line up with TRBD1. In germline, CDR1 is SGHRS, CDR2 YFSETQ. Trimming removed 4 bases from V and 5 bases from J; junction bases left unmatched: 4. The CDR3 consists of 14 residues.

This chain connects TRBV6-5 to TRBJ1-2; 9 bases map to TRBD1. The CDR3 consists of 14 residues. V was clipped by 2 bases and J by 8 bases; unmatched bases: 6. The germline gives CDR1 MNHEY, CDR2 SVGAGI. CDR3 in DNA: TGTGCCAGCAGTTACACGGGACAGGGTAGCGGCTACACCTTC. It codes for CASSYTGQGSGYTF.

V and J are TRBV9 and TRBJ2-2; D might be TRBD1 (6 bases). V gave up 3 bases and J gave up 1 base, with 10 bases separating them. CDR3 size: 15 residues. In germline, CDR1 is SGDLS, CDR2 YYNGEE. CDR3 nucleotides: TGTGCCAGCAGCGAGACGGACAGGAACACCGGGGAGCTGTTTTTT. Protein sequence: CASSETDRNTGELFF.

The gene calls are TRBV18 and TRBJ2-1; 11 bases fit TRBD2. In germline, CDR1 is KGHSH, CDR2 LQKENI. The V gene end was trimmed by 4 bases and the J gene end by 9 bases; junction bases not matched to a gene: 14. The CDR3 spans 17 residues. The CDR3 bases are TGTGCCAGCTCACGGCCGACTAGCGGGGCACCGGAGGGTGAGCAGTTCTTC. Protein product: CASSRPTSGAPEGEQFF.

The V call is TRBV7-2, the J call TRBJ1-3; unclear D gene. Per the germline V gene, CDR1 is SGHTA and CDR2 is FQGNSA. The V and J ends lost 5 bases and 1 base respectively, with 12 bases between them. The CDR3 contains 15 residues. CDR3 in amino acids: CASSRGLGSGNTIYF. CDR3 sequence (DNA): TGTGCCAGCAGCCGGGGTTTGGGGTCTGGAAACACCATATATTTT. Together with reference TRBV7-2 and TRBJ1-3, the CDR3 gives the full variable domain: GAGVSQSPSNKVTEKGKDVELRCDPISGHTALYWYRQSLGQGLEFLIYFQGNSAPDKSGLPSDRFSAERTGGSVSTLTIQRTQQEDSAVYLCASSRGLGSGNTIYFGEGSWLTVV.

The chain joins TRBV12-5 to TRBJ2-5; D is possibly TRBD2 (5 bases). The CDR3 covers 12 residues. CDR1 LGHNT and CDR2 FRNRAP come from the germline V gene. The V end lost 0 bases, the J end lost 7 bases, and 6 bases lay between the germline ends. In DNA, the CDR3 is TGTGCTAGTGGTTTGGTACGGGGGACCCAGTACTTC. The encoded protein is CASGLVRGTQYF.

CDR3 DNA: TGTGCCATCAGTGGGGGACTAGCGGGTTCCGAGCCAGATACGCAGTATTTT. Translation gives CAISGGLAGSEPDTQYF. The chain has TRBV10-3 and TRBJ2-3, with TRBD2 identical over 12 bases. The V and J ends lost 4 bases and 4 bases, in that order; junction bases with no gene match: 9. Per germline, CDR1 ENHRY and CDR2 SYGVKD. This CDR3 comprises 17 residues.

This chain links TRBV2 with TRBJ1-1; D is undetermined. From germline, CDR1 is SNHLY and CDR2 FYNNEI. The CDR3 consists of 12 residues. Trimming took 3 bases from V and 8 from J, leaving 10 bases between them. The CDR3: CASSDEAGEAFF. The CDR3 DNA is TGTGCCAGCAGTGATGAGGCTGGGGAAGCTTTCTTT.

This chain joins TRBV27 and TRBJ1-1; TRBD1 agrees at 7 bases. The CDR3 runs to 15 residues. Germline V gene data show CDR1 as MNHEY and CDR2 as SMNVEV (reference sequence). Trimming cost V 5 bases and J 0 bases; bases outside gene matches: 6. The CDR3 spells CASSTRQGLNTEAFF. CDR3 sequence (DNA): TGTGCCAGCAGTACCCGACAGGGCTTGAACACTGAAGCTTTCTTT.

The chain uses TRBV19 and TRBJ1-1; D is uncertain. The CDR3 is 16 residues long. CDR1 LNHDA and CDR2 SQIVND come from the germline V gene (reference sequence). Trimming cost V 3 bases and J 4 bases, with 18 bases left between them. The CDR3 loop reads CASSIRAEARGTEAFF. The CDR3 DNA sequence: TGTGCCAGTAGTATTCGAGCTGAGGCCCGGGGCACTGAAGCTTTCTTT.

J is TRBJ2-4 and V is TRBV24-1, with 8 bases fitting TRBD1. The V gene's germline CDR1 is KGHDR and CDR2 SFDVKD. Trimming took 0 bases from V and 5 from J; bases not matched to a gene: 2. CDR3 length: 15 residues. CDR3: CATSDLSGGENIQYF. For the CDR3, the DNA is TGTGCCACCAGTGATTTGTCAGGGGGCGAAAACATTCAGTACTTC.

The chain has TRBV6-5 and TRBJ1-1; the D gene is possibly TRBD1 (5 bases). With 2 bases removed from V and 6 bases from J, the gap between germline ends came to 13 bases. The CDR3 contains 14 residues. The germline V gene encodes CDR1 MNHEY and CDR2 SVGAGI. The CDR3 loop is CASSYQGMESEAFF. CDR3 bases: TGTGCCAGCAGTTACCAGGGAATGGAGTCTGAAGCTTTCTTT.

This clone has only one observation. The rearrangement links TRBV7-9 to TRBJ1-6, with TRBD1 matching 7 bases. Trimming at V came to 8 bases and at J to 6 bases, leaving 10 bases not matched to a gene. CDR1 and CDR2 from the germline V gene are SEHNR and FQNEAQ (reference sequence). This CDR3 has 15 amino acids. CDR3 amino acids: CASSPKGARNSPLHF. In nucleotides, the CDR3 is TGTGCCAGCTCCCCGAAGGGGGCCCGTAATTCACCCCTCCACTTT.

The chain joins TRBV19 to TRBJ2-7, with 8 bases that match TRBD2. The CDR3 has 16 residues. Losses at the gene ends were 5 bases for V and 1 base for J; bases not matched to a gene: 10. CDR1 is LNHDA and CDR2 is SQIVND in the germline V gene (reference sequence). CDR3 in amino acids: CASSSLETSVSYEQYF. The CDR3 nucleotides are TGTGCCAGTAGTTCCCTCGAGACTAGCGTATCCTACGAGCAGTACTTC.

The chain links TRBV5-4 to TRBJ2-7; 8 bases align to TRBD2. This CDR3 has 15 residues. The germline V gene has CDR1 SGHNT and CDR2 YYREEE (reference sequence). J gave up 4 bases and V 4 bases, and 10 bases lay outside the gene matches. This CDR3 reads CASSASTSGLYEQYF. CDR3 sequence (DNA): TGTGCCAGCAGCGCGAGCACTAGCGGTCTATACGAGCAGTACTTC.

The genes are TRBV4-1 and TRBJ2-3; 11 bases match TRBD2. V lost 0 bases to trimming and J lost 5 bases; unmatched junction nucleotides: 13. This CDR3 is built from 19 residues. CDR1 and CDR2 from the germline V gene are MGHRA and YSYEKL. CDR3 in amino acids: CASSQEDFDLAGGRDTQYF. The CDR3 bases are TGCGCCAGCAGCCAAGAGGACTTCGACTTAGCGGGAGGGCGAGATACGCAGTATTTT.

This chain joins TRBV6-4 and TRBJ2-1, with 7 bases lining up with TRBD1. The CDR3 consists of 17 residues. With 7 bases clipped from V and 0 bases from J, the junction kept 12 bases outside the gene matches. The germline CDR1 and CDR2 sequences are MRHNA and SNTAGT. CDR3 amino acids: CASNPRQGTNSYNEQFF. CDR3 bases: TGTGCCAGCAACCCACGACAGGGCACCAACTCCTACAATGAGCAGTTCTTC.

The chain recombines TRBV3-1 (or the pseudogene TRBV3-2) with TRBJ2-7, with TRBD1 matching over 9 bases. The CDR3 sequence is 13 residues long. Germline CDR1 LGHDT, CDR2 YNNKEL (reference sequence). V dropped 5 bases and J dropped 6; count of bases not matched to a gene: 5. The chain's CDR3 is CASSSRTGVEQYF. The CDR3 bases are TGTGCCAGCAGCTCCAGGACAGGGGTCGAGCAGTACTTC.

The chain has TRBV7-6 and TRBJ2-2, with D possibly being TRBD1 (6 bases). The germline V and J ends were trimmed by 2 bases and 1 base, with 8 bases remaining between them. Germline CDR1 SGHVS, CDR2 FNYEAQ. The CDR3 runs 15 residues. CDR3 residues: CASSLLDRNTGELFF. Written as DNA, the CDR3 is TGTGCCAGCAGCTTACTGGACAGGAACACCGGGGAGCTGTTTTTT.

This clone was seen a few times. The CDR3 loop is CASSYGGGATDTQYF. For the CDR3, the DNA is TGTGCCAGCAGTTACGGCGGGGGGGCTACAGATACGCAGTATTTT. The V call is TRBV6-6, the J call TRBJ2-3; 9 nucleotides align to TRBD2. CDR1 and CDR2 from the germline V gene are MNHNY and SVGAGI (reference sequence). The junction had 3 bases not matched to a gene; V was cut back by 2 bases and J by 3 bases. CDR3 size: 15 residues.

This clone was seen a handful of times. CDR3 coding DNA: TGTGCCAGTGGGGACAGGGGGAATTCACCCCTCCACTTT. It codes for CASGDRGNSPLHF. J is TRBJ1-6 and V is TRBV19; 11 bases agree with TRBD1. J lost 7 bases, V lost 8 bases, and 1 base had no gene match. This CDR3 has 13 amino acids. Germline V gene data show CDR1 as LNHDA and CDR2 as SQIVND (reference sequence). The entire variable domain, with the rest obtained from reference TRBV19 and TRBJ1-6, is as follows: DGGITQSPKYLFRKEGQNVTLSCEQNLNHDAMYWYRQDPGQGLRLIYYSQIVNDFQKGDIAEGYSVSREKKESFPLTVTSAQKNPTAFYLCASGDRGNSPLHFGNGTRLTVT.

The chain links TRBV2 to TRBJ2-5; D is uncertain. Germline lookup yields CDR1 SNHLY and CDR2 FYNNEI. The CDR3 has 11 residues. Trimming took off 11 bases at V and 5 bases at J, with 12 bases between the two ends. CDR3 in DNA: TGTGCCTCCGCCCTAGGTGAGACCCAGTACTTC. Protein: CASALGETQYF.

The V call is TRBV9, the J call TRBJ2-2; 14 positions match TRBD2. Per the germline V gene, CDR1 is SGDLS and CDR2 is YYNGEE. Germline trimming cut 0 bases from V and 5 bases from J; bases unmatched to any gene: 0. The CDR3 covers 16 residues. CDR3 amino acids: CASSVGLAGGTGELFF. In DNA form, the CDR3 reads TGTGCCAGCAGCGTAGGACTAGCGGGAGGGACCGGGGAGCTGTTTTTT.

The V gene is TRBV5-1, the J gene TRBJ1-3; maybe TRBD1 (6 bases). Germline loops: CDR1 SGHRS, CDR2 YFSETQ. The germline V and J ends were trimmed by 5 bases and 2 bases, with 14 bases remaining between them. The CDR3 has 15 amino acids. The CDR3 region is CASSPDSRAGNTIYF. The CDR3 nucleotides read TGCGCCAGCAGTCCGGACAGCAGAGCTGGAAACACCATATATTTT.

The chain combines TRBV6-5 with TRBJ2-1; 9 bases map to TRBD2. Germline values: CDR1 MNHEY, CDR2 SVGAGI. The CDR3 contains 14 residues. J lost 10 bases, V lost 7 bases, and 11 bases had no gene match. The CDR3, as DNA: TGTGCCAGCATTCTTAGCGGGGGCCTCGGGGAGCAGTTCTTC. This codes for CASILSGGLGEQFF.

The gene calls are TRBV12-5 and TRBJ2-1; 7 bases are a match to TRBD2. Trimming at V came to 2 bases and at J to 6 bases, leaving 7 bases not matched to a gene. The germline V gene encodes CDR1 LGHNT and CDR2 FRNRAP. The CDR3 has 15 amino acids. CDR3 bases: TGTGCTAGTGGTTTGTACGGGACTACCAGCAATGAGCAGTTCTTC. This translates into CASGLYGTTSNEQFF.

V is TRBV15 and J is TRBJ2-3; TRBD2 is a possible D gene (6 bases). CDR1 is LNHNV and CDR2 is YYDKDF in the germline V gene (reference sequence). With 0 bases removed from V and 5 bases from J, the gap between germline ends came to 12 bases. The CDR3 consists of 15 residues. The CDR3 nucleotides are TGTGCCACCAGCAGAGATAATAGCGGTGGAGATACGCAGTATTTT. It translates to CATSRDNSGGDTQYF.

CDR3: CASSIGSNQETQYF. The CDR3 DNA is TGTGCCAGTAGTATAGGTTCCAATCAAGAGACCCAGTACTTC. The V and J genes are TRBV19 and TRBJ2-5; D unresolved. CDR3 length: 14 amino acids. V gave up 1 base and J gave up 2 bases, with 8 bases separating them. Germline-derived CDR1 and CDR2 are LNHDA and SQIVND (reference sequence).